The TCR beta chain under discussion was sequenced for a study of blood T cell repertoires in COVID-19. About the study: Acute and convalescent COVID-19 specimens originated in the United States, Italy and Spain. The analysed material was cDNA or gDNA that came from T cells, B-cell-depleted T cells, or PBMCs.

Seattle's enrolled individuals joined amid active infection and were then monitored longitudinally. In the original processing: For nucleated cells, counts were estimated from reference gene primer amplification. The table came from immunoSEQ multiplex PCR; TCRdb's copy has only in-frame clones and leaves some out. The DNA gave D and trimming, while V, J and clone size come from that table. The sample has some 350,000 clones; 88% are singletons. The germline gives CDR1 MNHEY, CDR2 SMNVEV (reference sequence). The length of the CDR3 is 14 residues. Trimming removed 3 bases from V and 4 bases from J, with 9 bases in between.

This chain joins TRBV27 and TRBJ2-2; D might be TRBD2 (6 bases). Sequences were obtained from peripheral blood. This TCR was recovered from a woman between 70 and 85 years old with COVID-19, enrolled during active disease. In nucleotides, the CDR3 is TGTGCCAGCAGTTTTCTAGCGTCCACCGGGGAGCTGTTTTTT. It yields the protein CASSFLASTGELFF.